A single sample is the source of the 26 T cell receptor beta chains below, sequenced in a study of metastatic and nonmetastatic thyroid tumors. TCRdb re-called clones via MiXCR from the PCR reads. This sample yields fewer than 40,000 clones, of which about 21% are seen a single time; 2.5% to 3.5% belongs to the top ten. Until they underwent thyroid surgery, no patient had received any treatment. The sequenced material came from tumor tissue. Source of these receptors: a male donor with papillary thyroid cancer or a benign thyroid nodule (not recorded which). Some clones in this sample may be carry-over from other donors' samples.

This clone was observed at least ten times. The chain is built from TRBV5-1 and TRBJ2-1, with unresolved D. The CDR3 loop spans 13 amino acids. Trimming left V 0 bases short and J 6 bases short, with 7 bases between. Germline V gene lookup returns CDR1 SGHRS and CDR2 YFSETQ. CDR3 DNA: TGCGCCAGCAGCTTGGGGAGAGGCAATGAGCAGTTCTTC. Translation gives CASSLGRGNEQFF.

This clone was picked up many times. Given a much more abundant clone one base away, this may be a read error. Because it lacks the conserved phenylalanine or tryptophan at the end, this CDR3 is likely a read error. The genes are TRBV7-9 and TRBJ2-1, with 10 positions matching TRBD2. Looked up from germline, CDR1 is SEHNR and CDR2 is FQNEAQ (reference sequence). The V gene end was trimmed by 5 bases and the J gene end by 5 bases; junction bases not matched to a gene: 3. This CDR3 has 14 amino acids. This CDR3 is CASSPAGGDNEQFL. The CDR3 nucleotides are TGTGCCAGCAGCCCAGCGGGAGGGGACAATGAGCAGTTCCTC.

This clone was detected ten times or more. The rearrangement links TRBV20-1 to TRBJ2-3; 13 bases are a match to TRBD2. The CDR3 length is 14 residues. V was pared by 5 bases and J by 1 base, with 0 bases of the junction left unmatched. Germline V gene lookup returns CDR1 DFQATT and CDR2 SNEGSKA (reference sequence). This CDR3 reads CSAGLAGGTDTQYF. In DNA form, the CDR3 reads TGCAGTGCTGGACTAGCGGGAGGCACAGATACGCAGTATTTT.

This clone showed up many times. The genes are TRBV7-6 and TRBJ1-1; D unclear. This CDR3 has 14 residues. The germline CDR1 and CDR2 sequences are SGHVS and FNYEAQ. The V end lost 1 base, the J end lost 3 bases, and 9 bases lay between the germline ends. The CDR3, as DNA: TGTGCCAGCAGCTTAGACTATATGGACACTGAAGCTTTCTTT. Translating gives CASSLDYMDTEAFF.

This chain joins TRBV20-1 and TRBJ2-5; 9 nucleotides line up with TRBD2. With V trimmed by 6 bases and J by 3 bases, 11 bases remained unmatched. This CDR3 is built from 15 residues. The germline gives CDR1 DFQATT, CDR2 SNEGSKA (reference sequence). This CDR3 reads CSARNSGSGEETQYF. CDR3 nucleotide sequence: TGCAGTGCCAGAAATAGCGGGAGTGGGGAAGAGACCCAGTACTTC.

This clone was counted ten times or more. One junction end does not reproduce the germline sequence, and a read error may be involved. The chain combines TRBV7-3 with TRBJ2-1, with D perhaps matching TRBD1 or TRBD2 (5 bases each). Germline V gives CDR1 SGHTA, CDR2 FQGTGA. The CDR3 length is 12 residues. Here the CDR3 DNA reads TGTGTCAGCAGCTTACAGAGGGGCGAGCAGTTCTTC. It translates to CVSSLQRGEQFF.

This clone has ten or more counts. This chain's CDR3 is CASSSRLAGDNEQFF. CDR3 sequence (DNA): TGTGCCAGCAGCTCCAGACTAGCGGGAGACAATGAGCAGTTCTTC. The chain has TRBV5-4 and TRBJ2-1; 12 bases agree with TRBD2. This CDR3 contains 15 residues. Germline lookup yields CDR1 SGHNT and CDR2 YYREEE (reference sequence). V lost 3 bases and J lost 5; bases outside the gene matches: 3.

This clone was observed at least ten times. The CDR3 sequence is CASSIALARAEQFF. For the CDR3, the DNA is TGTGCCAGTAGTATAGCACTAGCGAGAGCTGAGCAGTTCTTC. This chain connects TRBV19 to TRBJ2-1, with 7 bases aligning to TRBD2. The V segment lost 1 base and the J segment 9 bases; nucleotides outside the gene matches: 6. The CDR3 runs to 14 residues. CDR1 and CDR2 (germline): LNHDA, SQIVND (reference sequence).

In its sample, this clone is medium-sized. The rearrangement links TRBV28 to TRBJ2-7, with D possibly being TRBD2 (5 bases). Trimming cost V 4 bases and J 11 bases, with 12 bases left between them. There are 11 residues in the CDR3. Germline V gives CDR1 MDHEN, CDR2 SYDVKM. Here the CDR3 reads CASSSRELEYF. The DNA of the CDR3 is TGTGCCAGCAGTTCCCGGGAACTGGAGTACTTC.

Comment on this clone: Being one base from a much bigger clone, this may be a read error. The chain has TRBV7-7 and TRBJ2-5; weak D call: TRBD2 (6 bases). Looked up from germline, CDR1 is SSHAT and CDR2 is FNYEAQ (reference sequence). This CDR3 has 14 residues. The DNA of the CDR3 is TGTGCTAGCAGTTATGTGCCAGCGGGAGAGACCCAGTACTTC. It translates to CASSYVPAGETQYF.

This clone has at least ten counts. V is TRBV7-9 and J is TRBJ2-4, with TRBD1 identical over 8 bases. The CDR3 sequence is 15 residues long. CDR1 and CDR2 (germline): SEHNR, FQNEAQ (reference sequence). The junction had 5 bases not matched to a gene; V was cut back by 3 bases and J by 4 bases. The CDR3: CASSFGQGGKNIQYF. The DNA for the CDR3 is TGTGCCAGCAGCTTCGGACAGGGTGGTAAAAACATTCAGTACTTC.

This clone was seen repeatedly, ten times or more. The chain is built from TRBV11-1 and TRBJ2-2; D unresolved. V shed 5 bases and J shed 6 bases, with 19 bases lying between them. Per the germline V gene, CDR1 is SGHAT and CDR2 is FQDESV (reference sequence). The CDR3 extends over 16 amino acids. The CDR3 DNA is TGTGCCAGCAGCCTAAACCGTCGCCAGTCGTCCGGGGAGCTGTTTTTT. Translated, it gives CASSLNRRQSSGELFF.

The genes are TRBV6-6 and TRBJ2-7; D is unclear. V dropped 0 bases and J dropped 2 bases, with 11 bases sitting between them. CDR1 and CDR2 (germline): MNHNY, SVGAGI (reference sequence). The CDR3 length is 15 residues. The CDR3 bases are TGTGCCAGCAGTTACTCAGCCGGTTCCGCCTACGAGCAGTACTTC. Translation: CASSYSAGSAYEQYF.

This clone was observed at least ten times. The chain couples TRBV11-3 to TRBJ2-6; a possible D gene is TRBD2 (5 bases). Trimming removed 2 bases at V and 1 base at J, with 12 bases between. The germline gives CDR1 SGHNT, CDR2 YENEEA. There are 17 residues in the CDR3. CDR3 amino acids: CASSLRGGDSGANVLTF. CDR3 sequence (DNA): TGTGCCAGCAGCTTACGGGGTGGGGATTCTGGGGCCAACGTCCTGACTTTC.

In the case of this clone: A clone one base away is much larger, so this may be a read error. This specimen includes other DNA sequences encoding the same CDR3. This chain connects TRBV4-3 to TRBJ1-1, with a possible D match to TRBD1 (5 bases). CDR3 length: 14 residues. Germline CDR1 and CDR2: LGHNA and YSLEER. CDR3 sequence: CASSLGRGNTEAFF. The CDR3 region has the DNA TGCGCCAGCAGCCTGGGACGGGGGAACACTGAGGCTTTCTTT.

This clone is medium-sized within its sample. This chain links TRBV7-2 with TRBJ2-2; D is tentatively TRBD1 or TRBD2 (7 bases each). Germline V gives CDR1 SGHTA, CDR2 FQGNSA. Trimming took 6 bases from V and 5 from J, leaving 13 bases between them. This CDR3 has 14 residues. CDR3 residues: CASRFQGGTGELFF. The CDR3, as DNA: TGTGCCAGCAGATTCCAGGGGGGGACCGGGGAGCTGTTTTTT.

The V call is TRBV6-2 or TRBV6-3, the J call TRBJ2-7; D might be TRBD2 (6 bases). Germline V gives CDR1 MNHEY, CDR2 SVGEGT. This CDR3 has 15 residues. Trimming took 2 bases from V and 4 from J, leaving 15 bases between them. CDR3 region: CASSYRRGGLYEQYF. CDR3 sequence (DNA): TGTGCCAGCAGTTACAGAAGGGGCGGACTATACGAGCAGTACTTC.

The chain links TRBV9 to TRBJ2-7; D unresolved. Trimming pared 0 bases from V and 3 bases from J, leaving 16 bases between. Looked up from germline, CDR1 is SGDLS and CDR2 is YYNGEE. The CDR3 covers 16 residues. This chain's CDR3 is CASSVDKGTPRYEQYF. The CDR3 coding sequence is TGTGCCAGCAGCGTAGACAAAGGTACGCCGCGCTACGAGCAGTACTTC.

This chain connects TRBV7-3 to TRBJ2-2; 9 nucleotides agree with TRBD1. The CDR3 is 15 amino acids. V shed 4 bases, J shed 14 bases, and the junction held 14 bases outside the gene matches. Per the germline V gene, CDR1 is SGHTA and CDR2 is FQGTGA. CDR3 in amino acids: CASSSGQGFGGDLFF. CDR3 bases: TGTGCCAGCAGCTCAGGACAGGGGTTCGGCGGCGATCTGTTTTTT.

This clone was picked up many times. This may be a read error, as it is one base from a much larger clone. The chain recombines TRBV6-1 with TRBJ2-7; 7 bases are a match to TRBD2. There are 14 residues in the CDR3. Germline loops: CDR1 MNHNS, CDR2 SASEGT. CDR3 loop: CVSRRSSGGREQYF. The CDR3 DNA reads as TGTGTCAGCAGACGATCTAGCGGAGGGAGGGAGCAGTACTTC.

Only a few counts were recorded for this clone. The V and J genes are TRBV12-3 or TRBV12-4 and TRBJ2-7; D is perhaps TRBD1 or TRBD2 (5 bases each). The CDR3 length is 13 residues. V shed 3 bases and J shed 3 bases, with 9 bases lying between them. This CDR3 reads CASSFGADYEQYF. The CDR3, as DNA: TGTGCCAGCAGTTTCGGGGCAGACTACGAGCAGTACTTC.

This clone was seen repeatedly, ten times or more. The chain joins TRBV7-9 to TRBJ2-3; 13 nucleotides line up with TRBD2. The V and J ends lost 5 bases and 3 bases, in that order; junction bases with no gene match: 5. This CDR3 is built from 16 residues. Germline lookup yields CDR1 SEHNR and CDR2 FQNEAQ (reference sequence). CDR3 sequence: CASSTRLAGGTDTQYF. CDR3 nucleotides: TGTGCCAGCAGCACCAGACTAGCGGGAGGTACAGATACGCAGTATTTT.

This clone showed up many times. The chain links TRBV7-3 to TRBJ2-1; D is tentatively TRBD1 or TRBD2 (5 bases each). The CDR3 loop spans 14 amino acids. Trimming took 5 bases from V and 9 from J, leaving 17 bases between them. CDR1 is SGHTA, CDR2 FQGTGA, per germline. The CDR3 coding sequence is TGTGCCAGCAGCACCGGGGCCACCTCACGTGAGCAGTTCTTC. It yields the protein CASSTGATSREQFF.

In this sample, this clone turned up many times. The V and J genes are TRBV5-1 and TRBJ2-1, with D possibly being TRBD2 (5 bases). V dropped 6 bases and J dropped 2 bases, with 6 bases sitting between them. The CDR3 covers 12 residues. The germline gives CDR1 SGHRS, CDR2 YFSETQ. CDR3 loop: CASTGTYNEQFF. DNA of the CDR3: TGCGCCAGCACGGGGACCTACAATGAGCAGTTCTTC.

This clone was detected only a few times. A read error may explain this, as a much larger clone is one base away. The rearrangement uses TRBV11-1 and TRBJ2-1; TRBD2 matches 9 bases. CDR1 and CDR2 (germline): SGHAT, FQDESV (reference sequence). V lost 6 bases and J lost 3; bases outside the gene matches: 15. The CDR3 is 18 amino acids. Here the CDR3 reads CASRSGTVTSGNYNEQFF. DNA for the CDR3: TGTGCCAGCAGGTCCGGGACAGTGACTAGCGGCAACTACAATGAGCAGTTCTTC. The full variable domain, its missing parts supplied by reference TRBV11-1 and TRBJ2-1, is EAEVAQSPRYKITEKSQAVAFWCDPISGHATLYWYRQILGQGPELLVQFQDESVVDDSQLPKDRFSAERLKGVDSTLKIQPAELGDSAMYLCASRSGTVTSGNYNEQFFGPGTRLTVL.

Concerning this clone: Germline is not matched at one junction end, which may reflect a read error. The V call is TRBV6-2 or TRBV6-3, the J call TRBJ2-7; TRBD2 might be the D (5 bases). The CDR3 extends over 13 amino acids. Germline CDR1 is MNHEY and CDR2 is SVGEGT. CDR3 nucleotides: TGTGCCAGCAGGAGCGTGAGGGCCTACGAGCGGTACTTC. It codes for CASRSVRAYERYF.